This TCR beta chain was captured in a study of shared clonotypes between healthy human individuals. On the study more broadly: The cohort had a couple of women and a few men, ages 18 to 49.

The study drew all its donors from Caucasian adults living in Nashville, Tennessee. The study, taken as a whole, reports: Donor clonotype sharing was expected to depend on sequencing depth. Clonotypes shared by all four donors outscored non-shared clonotypes in generation probability.

The repertoire was sequenced with immunoSEQ multiplex PCR; TCRdb's copy has only in-frame clones and lacks some. The sample shows about 2.3 million clones, around 92% of them seen only once. This CDR3 spans 18 amino acids. V was clipped by 5 bases and J by 1 base, with 24 bases between them. Germline lookup yields CDR1 MNHEY and CDR2 SMNVEV (reference sequence). Turning to this clone: What it binds is not known.

Sequencing input: naive CD4+ T cells from PBMCs. Subset: CD45RA+ positively selected. The rearrangement links TRBV27 to TRBJ2-7; tentative D call: TRBD2 (7 bases). This receptor was obtained from a man younger than 35 in good health. Some clones in this sample may be carry-over from other donors' samples. CDR3 in DNA: TGTGCCAGCAGTCGCCTGGGGGGGGCGGGAGCCGATTCCTACGAGCAGTACTTC. It translates to CASSRLGGAGADSYEQYF.